A single sample is the source of the 23 T cell receptor beta chains below, sequenced in a study of T cell responses to AZD1222 COVID-19 vaccine. Profiling relied on immunoSEQ multiplex PCR, and the TCRdb table lists in-frame clones only, not all of them. Altogether roughly 100,000 clones are present, less than 90% being singletons, with the ten largest covering about a sixth. Source: peripheral blood, taken on day 0 of AZD1222 vaccination. These TCRs come from an adult in good health.

This clone counts as medium-sized. This chain joins TRBV5-1 and TRBJ1-1; D not resolved. CDR1 and CDR2 (germline): SGHRS, YFSETQ. The V and J ends lost 3 bases and 4 bases respectively, with 10 bases between them. The CDR3 sequence is 13 residues long. The CDR3 DNA is TGCGCCAGCAGCTCAGAACGGGGCACTGAAGCTTTCTTT. It translates to CASSSERGTEAFF.

The CDR3 DNA reads TGTGCCATCAGCTCTGACAGGCTCGGTGGTACCTTC. It codes for CAISSDRLGGTF. The V and J genes are TRBV10-3 and TRBJ1-2; D might be TRBD1 (6 bases). The CDR3 consists of 12 residues. Germline V CDR1 and CDR2: ENHRY, SYGVKD. V was shortened by 6 bases and J by 14 bases, with 19 bases between the two germline ends.

Remarks on this clone: This CDR3 is also generated by other DNA sequences in the sample. This sequence joins TRBV27 and TRBJ1-1; 8 bases match TRBD1. The CDR3 is 13 amino acids. Germline V gives CDR1 MNHEY, CDR2 SMNVEV (reference sequence). Trimming removed 6 bases from V and 5 bases from J; junction bases left unmatched: 5. The DNA of the CDR3 is TGTGCCAGCAGCCCAGGGGGCGTAACTGAAGCTTTCTTT. Amino acids: CASSPGGVTEAFF.

The chain is built from TRBV11-3 and TRBJ1-1; perhaps TRBD1 as D (6 bases). This CDR3 is 17 amino acids long. The V gene's germline CDR1 is SGHNT and CDR2 YENEEA. V shed 4 bases and J shed 4 bases, with 22 bases lying between them. The DNA of the CDR3 is TGTGCCAGCAGCTATGTAGCAGTCCCGGGGGCAGCCACTGAAGCTTTCTTT. The encoded protein is CASSYVAVPGAATEAFF.

This clone was detected only once. The genes are TRBV19 and TRBJ2-5; D unresolved. Germline-derived CDR1 and CDR2 are LNHDA and SQIVND (reference sequence). This CDR3 comprises 12 residues. V was clipped by 4 bases and J by 5 bases, with 8 bases between them. This chain's CDR3 is CASSSDTETQYF. DNA of the CDR3: TGTGCCAGTAGTAGCGACACCGAGACCCAGTACTTC.

V gene TRBV10-3 combines with J gene TRBJ2-1, with 8 bases matching TRBD2. From germline, CDR1 is ENHRY and CDR2 SYGVKD. The CDR3 is 16 amino acids. J lost 0 bases, V lost 5 bases, and 6 bases had no gene match. Here the CDR3 reads CAISRTSQSSYNEQFF. CDR3 sequence (DNA): TGTGCCATCAGTCGGACTAGCCAAAGCTCCTACAATGAGCAGTTCTTC.

This chain links TRBV5-5 with TRBJ2-1; D is undetermined. CDR1 and CDR2 from the germline V gene are SGHKS and YYEKEE (reference sequence). Trimming pared 2 bases from V and 9 bases from J, leaving 9 bases between. The CDR3 extends over 12 amino acids. The CDR3 sequence: CASSFGVAEQFF. CDR3 bases: TGTGCCAGCAGCTTTGGTGTCGCTGAGCAGTTCTTC.

This clone has just a few counts. The rearrangement uses TRBV6-2 or TRBV6-3 and TRBJ1-5, with 7 positions matching TRBD1. Per germline, CDR1 MNHEY and CDR2 SVGEGT. The CDR3 has 15 amino acids. V shed 2 bases and J 5 bases; nucleotides not matched to a gene: 6. CDR3 residues: CASSYVRGGDQPQHF. As DNA, the CDR3 is TGTGCCAGCAGTTACGTCAGAGGGGGCGATCAGCCCCAGCATTTT.

This chain connects TRBV2 to TRBJ1-3, with D uncertain. The germline CDR1 and CDR2 sequences are SNHLY and FYNNEI. Trimming took 4 bases from V and 1 from J, leaving 5 bases between them. This CDR3 is built from 13 residues. The chain's CDR3 is CASSGNSGNTIYF. CDR3 nucleotide sequence: TGTGCCAGCAGTGGTAATTCTGGAAACACCATATATTTT.

The chain employs TRBV5-6 and TRBJ2-2; 8 positions match TRBD2. Germline V lookup: CDR1 SGHDT, CDR2 YYEEEE. Losses at the gene ends were 2 bases for V and 5 bases for J; bases not matched to a gene: 8. The CDR3 totals 16 residues. CDR3 bases: TGTGCCAGCAGCTTTAACGGGAGGGCTCGGACCGGGGAGCTGTTTTTT. Protein product: CASSFNGRARTGELFF.

The V gene is TRBV18, the J gene TRBJ2-1, with 9 bases matching TRBD2. The CDR3 is made up of 16 amino acids. Trimming at V came to 0 bases and at J to 1 base, leaving 1 base not matched to a gene. The V gene's germline CDR1 is KGHSH and CDR2 LQKENI. This CDR3 is CASSPPTSGSYNEQFF. The CDR3 DNA sequence: TGTGCCAGCTCACCACCGACTAGCGGATCCTACAATGAGCAGTTCTTC. The entire variable domain, with the rest obtained from reference TRBV18 and TRBJ2-1, is as follows: NAGVMQNPRHLVRRRGQEARLRCSPMKGHSHVYWYRQLPEEGLKFMVYLQKENIIDESGMPKERFSAEFPKEGPSILRIQQVVRGDSAAYFCASSPPTSGSYNEQFFGPGTRLTVL.

The V gene is TRBV4-3, the J gene TRBJ1-1; 9 bases agree with TRBD1. Looked up from germline, CDR1 is LGHNA and CDR2 is YSLEER. The J segment lost 0 bases and the V segment lost 1 base, leaving 21 bases of the junction unmatched. The CDR3 spans 22 residues. The CDR3 DNA follows: TGCGCCAGCAGCCAAGTGGGAGGACAAGAGGTGGGACAGGGTCGGATGAACACTGAAGCTTTCTTT. This sequence encodes CASSQVGGQEVGQGRMNTEAFF.

The V and J genes are TRBV29-1 and TRBJ1-2, with D possibly matching TRBD1 (6 bases). CDR1 SQVTM and CDR2 ANQGSEA come from the germline V gene. The CDR3 sequence is 14 residues long. The V and J ends lost 4 bases and 4 bases respectively, with 16 bases between them. DNA for the CDR3: TGCAGCGTTGGGTACGGGGGGCAGCTCTATGGCTACACCTTC. As protein: CSVGYGGQLYGYTF.

The chain joins TRBV19 to TRBJ1-4, with D possibly TRBD1 on 6 matching bases. CDR1 is LNHDA, CDR2 SQIVND, per germline (reference sequence). The V gene lost 9 bases and the J gene lost 2 bases, with 13 bases spanning the gap. CDR3 length: 14 residues. CDR3 protein: CASRGAVTNEKLFF. In nucleotides, the CDR3 is TGTGCCAGCCGGGGGGCTGTTACTAATGAAAAACTGTTTTTT.

This chain connects TRBV6-5 to TRBJ1-1, with D hard to call. This CDR3 region has 14 residues. The germline V gene encodes CDR1 MNHEY and CDR2 SVGAGI. Trimming took off 2 bases at V and 1 base at J, with 8 bases between the two ends. CDR3: CASSYRASNTEAFF. CDR3 DNA sequence: TGTGCCAGCAGTTACAGGGCATCGAACACTGAAGCTTTCTTT.

V gene TRBV28 combines with J gene TRBJ1-2; 8 positions match TRBD1. Germline V gene lookup returns CDR1 MDHEN and CDR2 SYDVKM. Trimming cost V 8 bases and J 4 bases; bases outside gene matches: 12. The CDR3 is 15 amino acids. CDR3 bases: TGTGCCAGCTCCTTGGAACAGGGGGTCCCCTATGGCTACACCTTC. The encoded protein is CASSLEQGVPYGYTF.

The chain carries TRBV2 and TRBJ1-6; D remains unclear. V was shortened by 2 bases and J by 9 bases, with 14 bases between the two germline ends. This CDR3 is built from 15 residues. Germline V gene lookup returns CDR1 SNHLY and CDR2 FYNNEI. CDR3 sequence reads: CASSEREGIFSPLHF. The CDR3 DNA reads TGTGCCAGCAGTGAACGAGAGGGTATATTTTCACCCCTCCACTTT.

This chain uses TRBV19 with TRBJ1-6; D is perhaps TRBD1 (5 bases). Per the germline V gene, CDR1 is LNHDA and CDR2 is SQIVND (reference sequence). V was trimmed by 6 bases and J by 7 bases, leaving 13 bases between them. CDR3 length: 14 amino acids. CDR3 region: CASSGAGSNSPLHF. The CDR3 DNA reads as TGTGCCAGTAGCGGTGCAGGGTCCAATTCACCCCTCCACTTT.

This clone is a singleton in its sample. The rearrangement uses TRBV5-1 and TRBJ2-5, with D perhaps matching TRBD1 or TRBD2 (6 bases each). Germline lookup yields CDR1 SGHRS and CDR2 YFSETQ. The ends were cut back, 4 bases at V and 2 bases at J, with 15 bases in the middle. This CDR3 is 15 amino acids long. CDR3 bases: TGCGCCAGCAGCCCACCGGGGGCGTTACAAGAGACCCAGTACTTC. Translated, it gives CASSPPGALQETQYF.

This clone was found a few times. The chain is built from TRBV14 and TRBJ2-7; the D gene is possibly TRBD1 (5 bases). V lost 1 base, J lost 9 bases, and 13 bases lay in between. Germline V gene sequence: CDR1 SGHDN, CDR2 FVKESK. The CDR3 contains 13 residues. CDR3 in DNA: TGTGCCAGCAGCCAAGTAACGCAGGGTGTGCAGTACTTC. Translation gives CASSQVTQGVQYF.

This clone was recorded a few times. The CDR3 is CASGQGVIVSNQPQHF. The CDR3 coding sequence is TGTGCCAGCGGACAGGGGGTAATAGTGAGCAATCAGCCCCAGCATTTT. The J gene is TRBJ1-5, the V gene TRBV13, with 10 bases lining up with TRBD1. With 8 bases clipped from V and 1 base from J, the junction kept 8 bases outside the gene matches. The CDR3 totals 16 residues. In germline, CDR1 is PRHDT, CDR2 FYEKMQ (reference sequence).

The chain couples TRBV6-6 to TRBJ2-1, with D perhaps TRBD1 or TRBD2 (5 bases each). V was clipped by 10 bases and J by 5 bases, with 18 bases between them. The CDR3 has 14 amino acids. Germline V gives CDR1 MNHNY, CDR2 SVGAGI (reference sequence). CDR3 residues: CATERGGADNEQFF. The CDR3 nucleotides are TGTGCCACCGAACGTGGGGGAGCGGACAATGAGCAGTTCTTC.

The V and J genes are TRBV12-3 or TRBV12-4 and TRBJ2-2; D is uncertain. V was clipped by 3 bases and J by 6 bases, with 2 bases between them. The CDR3 has 11 amino acids. CDR3 in amino acids: CASSFPGELFF. The CDR3 DNA reads as TGTGCCAGCAGTTTCCCCGGGGAGCTGTTTTTT.